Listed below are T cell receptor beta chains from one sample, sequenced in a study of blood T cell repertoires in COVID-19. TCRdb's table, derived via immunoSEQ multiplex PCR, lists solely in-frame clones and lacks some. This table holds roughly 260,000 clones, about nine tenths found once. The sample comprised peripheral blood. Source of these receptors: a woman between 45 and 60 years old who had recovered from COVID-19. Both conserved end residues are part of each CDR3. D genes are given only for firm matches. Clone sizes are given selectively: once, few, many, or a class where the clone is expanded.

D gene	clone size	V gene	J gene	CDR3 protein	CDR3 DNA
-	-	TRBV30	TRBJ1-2	CAWSPGGGYTF	TGTGCCTGGAGTCCGGGCGGGGGCTACACCTTC
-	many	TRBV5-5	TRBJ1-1	CASSSPLAGNTEAFF	TGTGCCAGCAGCTCCCCGCTCGCAGGGAACACTGAAGCTTTCTTT
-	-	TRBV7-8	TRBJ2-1	CASSPRTSSNEQFF	TGTGCCAGCAGCCCCAGAACTAGTTCCAATGAGCAGTTCTTC
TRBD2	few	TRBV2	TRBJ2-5	CASSAGFGGAQETQYF	TGTGCCAGCAGTGCTGGTTTCGGGGGGGCCCAAGAGACCCAGTACTTC
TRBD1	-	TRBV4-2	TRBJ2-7	CASSRDRGTAAYEQYF	TGTGCCAGCAGCCGGGACAGGGGTACCGCAGCCTACGAGCAGTACTTC
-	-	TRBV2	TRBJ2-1	CAAQGGSDEQFF	TGTGCCGCGCAGGGGGGTTCGGATGAGCAGTTCTTC
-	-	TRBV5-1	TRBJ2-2	CASSLLGGHRWELFF	TGCGCCAGCAGCTTGTTAGGGGGACACCGTTGGGAGCTGTTTTTT
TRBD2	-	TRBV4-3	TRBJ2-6	CASSLSRLAGEPGANVLTF	TGCGCCAGCAGCCTTTCCCGACTAGCGGGAGAACCTGGGGCCAACGTCCTGACTTTC
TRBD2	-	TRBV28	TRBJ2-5	CASSYDGPSGSYETQYF	TGTGCCAGCAGTTACGACGGCCCCAGCGGGAGTTATGAGACCCAGTACTTC
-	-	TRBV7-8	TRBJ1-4	CASSLVTRVVANEKLFF	TGTGCCAGCAGCTTAGTGACCAGGGTTGTAGCTAATGAAAAACTGTTTTTT
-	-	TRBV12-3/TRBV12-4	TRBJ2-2	CGWQTNTGELFF	TGTGGCTGGCAGACGAACACCGGGGAGCTGTTTTTT
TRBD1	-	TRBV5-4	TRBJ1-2	CASSLPGGGSLYGYTF	TGTGCCAGCAGCCTCCCAGGGGGCGGGAGTCTCTATGGCTACACCTTC
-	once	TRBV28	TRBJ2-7	CASSLWVGVSYEQYF	TGTGCCAGCAGTTTATGGGTGGGAGTGAGTTACGAGCAGTACTTC
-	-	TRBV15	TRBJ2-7	CATSRDGGPDEQYF	TGTGCCACCAGCAGAGATGGTGGGCCGGACGAGCAGTACTTC
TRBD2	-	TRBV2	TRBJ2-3	CASSLTSGADTQYF	TGTGCCAGCAGCTTGACTAGCGGCGCAGATACGCAGTATTTT
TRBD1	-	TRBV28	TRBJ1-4	CASSMDTRQGPTAF	TGTGCCAGCAGTATGGACACCCGACAGGGTCCAACGGCTTTT
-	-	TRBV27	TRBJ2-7	CASSLRSGSDEQYF	TGTGCCAGCAGTTTACGCTCCGGGAGCGACGAGCAGTACTTC
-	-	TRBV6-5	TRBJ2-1	CASSSFAPLRDEQFF	TGTGCCAGCAGTTCCTTTGCGCCGCTGCGGGATGAGCAGTTCTTC
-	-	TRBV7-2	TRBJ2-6	CASSSRGNSPGANVLTF	TGTGCCAGCAGCTCCCGGGGGAACAGCCCTGGGGCCAACGTCCTGACTTTC
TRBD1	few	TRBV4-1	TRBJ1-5	CASSQKKGTAISNQPQHF	TGCGCCAGCAGCCAGAAGAAGGGGACAGCGATCAGCAATCAGCCCCAGCATTTT